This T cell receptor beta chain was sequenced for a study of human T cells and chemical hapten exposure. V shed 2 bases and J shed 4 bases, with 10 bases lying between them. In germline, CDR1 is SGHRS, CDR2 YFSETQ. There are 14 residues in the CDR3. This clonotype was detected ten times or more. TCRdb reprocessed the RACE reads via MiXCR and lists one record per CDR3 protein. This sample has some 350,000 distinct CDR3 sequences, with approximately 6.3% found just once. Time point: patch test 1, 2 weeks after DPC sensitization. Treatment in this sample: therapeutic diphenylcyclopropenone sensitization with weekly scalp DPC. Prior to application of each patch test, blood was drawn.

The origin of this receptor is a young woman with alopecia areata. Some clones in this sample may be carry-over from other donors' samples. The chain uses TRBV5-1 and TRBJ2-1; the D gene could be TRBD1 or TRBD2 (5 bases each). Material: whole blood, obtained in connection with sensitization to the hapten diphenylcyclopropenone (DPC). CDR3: CASSFSGQYNEQFF. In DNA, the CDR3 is TGCGCCAGCAGCTTTTCGGGGCAGTACAATGAGCAGTTCTTC.